The 19 T cell receptor beta chains listed next were all sequenced from one sample in a study of T cell repertoires in cytomegalovirus infection. TCRdb ran MiXCR on the reads and lists one entry per CDR3 protein. The sample lists around 210,000 distinct CDR3 sequences; 6% to 8% were seen once. Specimen: PBMCs. The receptors derive from a human donor in good health (CMV status not recorded). Some clones in this sample may be carry-over from other donors' samples.

This clonotype has ten or more counts. V and J are TRBV2 and TRBJ2-1, with 10 bases that match TRBD2. Losses at the gene ends were 7 bases for V and 4 bases for J; bases not matched to a gene: 7. This CDR3 spans 15 amino acids. The germline CDR1 and CDR2 sequences are SNHLY and FYNNEI. CDR3 protein: CASTLAGARYNEQFF. The CDR3 coding sequence is TGTGCCAGCACTCTAGCGGGGGCCCGATACAATGAGCAGTTCTTC.

This clonotype was recorded at least ten times. This chain joins TRBV28 and TRBJ1-6; D remains unclear. Trimming removed 2 bases at V and 5 bases at J, with 16 bases between. The CDR3 has 17 residues. Looked up from germline, CDR1 is MDHEN and CDR2 is SYDVKM. DNA for the CDR3: TGTGCCAGCAGTTTAAGCACGGGGTGGACGGATAATTCACCCCTCCACTTT. This gives the protein CASSLSTGWTDNSPLHF.

This clonotype was seen many times. The CDR3 DNA reads TGTGCCAGCAGTCTACAAGGGGCGGGGGGGCTGAAAGATACGCAGTATTTT. Protein product: CASSLQGAGGLKDTQYF. This chain joins TRBV28 and TRBJ2-3; 9 bases fit TRBD2. The junction had 14 bases not matched to a gene; V was cut back by 5 bases and J by 5 bases. The germline CDR1 and CDR2 sequences are MDHEN and SYDVKM. The CDR3 extends over 17 amino acids.

This clonotype has only a few counts. The gene calls are TRBV15 and TRBJ1-2; D unresolved. This CDR3 is built from 14 residues. With 1 base removed from V and 0 bases from J, the gap between germline ends came to 6 bases. The V gene's germline CDR1 is LNHNV and CDR2 YYDKDF (reference sequence). The CDR3 protein is CATSRAGANYGYTF. CDR3 bases: TGTGCCACCAGCAGAGCCGGAGCTAACTATGGCTACACCTTC. The full variable domain, completed using reference TRBV15 and TRBJ1-2, is DAMVIQNPRYQVTQFGKPVTLSCSQTLNHNVMYWYQQKSSQAPKLLFHYYDKDFNNEADTPDNFQSRRPNTSFCFLDIRSPGLGDTAMYLCATSRAGANYGYTFGSGTRLTVV.

The table lists this clonotype with many counts. The CDR3 sequence: CASSLGQGVMNTEAFF. CDR3 in DNA: TGTGCCAGCAGCTTGGGACAGGGGGTGATGAACACTGAAGCTTTCTTT. The chain recombines TRBV11-2 with TRBJ1-1; 11 bases line up with TRBD1. The CDR3 consists of 16 residues. Trimming took 3 bases from V and 0 from J; bases not matched to a gene: 3. CDR1 is SGHAT and CDR2 is FQNNGV in the germline V gene.

This clonotype has ten or more counts. The genes are TRBV7-2 and TRBJ2-2, with 13 bases fitting TRBD2. This CDR3 is 17 amino acids long. Trimming took 5 bases from V and 3 from J; bases not matched to a gene: 6. Germline CDR1 and CDR2: SGHTA and FQGNSA. The CDR3 protein is CASSMGLAGRHTGELFF. CDR3 bases: TGTGCCAGCAGCATGGGACTAGCGGGGAGACACACCGGGGAGCTGTTTTTT.

The table lists this clonotype with many counts. The rearrangement joins TRBV6-6 to TRBJ2-5; no reliable D call. The CDR3 sequence is 12 residues long. Trimming cost V 2 bases and J 1 base, with 2 bases left between them. Per germline, CDR1 MNHNY and CDR2 SVGAGI (reference sequence). The CDR3 is CASSYSQETQYF. CDR3 nucleotide sequence: TGTGCCAGCAGTTACAGCCAAGAGACCCAGTACTTC.

The rearrangement joins TRBV3-1 to TRBJ1-1; maybe TRBD1 (5 bases). The V end lost 4 bases, the J end lost 1 base, and 13 bases lay between the germline ends. CDR3 length: 15 amino acids. Germline V CDR1 and CDR2: LGHDT, YNNKEL (reference sequence). The CDR3 nucleotides read TGTGCCAGCAGCCCCCCCCCCAGGGAGAACACTGAAGCTTTCTTT. Its translation is CASSPPPRENTEAFF.

This clonotype was observed many times. The chain carries TRBV20-1 and TRBJ2-1; 11 nucleotides agree with TRBD2. The germline V gene encodes CDR1 DFQATT and CDR2 SNEGSKA (reference sequence). J lost 8 bases, V lost 5 bases, and 11 bases had no gene match. The length of the CDR3 is 15 residues. CDR3 bases: TGCAGTGCTGTAACCACTAGCGGGGGTGTCGATGAGCAGTTCTTC. Protein: CSAVTTSGGVDEQFF.

There are a few counts of this clonotype. Written as DNA, the CDR3 is TGTGCCAGCTCACCACCGGAAGGGACCAGGAACACTGAAGCTTTCTTT. It encodes CASSPPEGTRNTEAFF. This rearrangement joins TRBV18 to TRBJ1-1, with D possibly TRBD1 on 5 matching bases. V shed 0 bases and J shed 1 base, with 12 bases lying between them. From germline, CDR1 is KGHSH and CDR2 LQKENI. This CDR3 has 16 amino acids.

This clonotype was observed at least ten times. The chain employs TRBV20-1 and TRBJ1-3; D might be TRBD1 (5 bases). V lost 4 bases, J lost 0 bases, and 7 bases lay in between. This CDR3 has 13 amino acids. Germline values: CDR1 DFQATT, CDR2 SNEGSKA (reference sequence). CDR3 DNA: TGCAGTGCTACCGACAGCTCTGGAAACACCATATATTTT. The encoded protein is CSATDSSGNTIYF.

V and J are TRBV30 and TRBJ2-7; 11 bases align to TRBD1. The ends lost 2 bases at V and 3 bases at J; junction bases unmatched: 3. Germline-derived CDR1 and CDR2 are GTSNPN and SVGIG (reference sequence). This CDR3 spans 14 amino acids. Written as DNA, the CDR3 is TGTGCCTGGAGTATCGGGACAGGGGGCTACGAGCAGTACTTC. It encodes CAWSIGTGGYEQYF.

The sample holds many counts of this clonotype. This chain links TRBV7-2 with TRBJ2-2; 9 bases map to TRBD1. V lost 1 base to trimming and J lost 5 bases; unmatched junction nucleotides: 2. Germline V gene sequence: CDR1 SGHTA, CDR2 FQGNSA. This CDR3 has 15 residues. The chain's CDR3 is CASSLGDRETGELFF. CDR3 coding DNA: TGTGCCAGCAGCTTAGGGGACAGGGAGACCGGGGAGCTGTTTTTT.

This clonotype was seen ten or more times. The J gene is TRBJ2-7, the V gene TRBV5-6; possibly TRBD1 for D (5 bases). V was clipped by 0 bases and J by 2 bases, with 9 bases between them. The CDR3 totals 14 residues. CDR1 and CDR2 (germline): SGHDT, YYEEEE. CDR3 residues: CASSLGTLAYEQYF. The CDR3 nucleotides are TGTGCCAGCAGCTTGGGGACATTAGCCTACGAGCAGTACTTC.

In this sample, this clonotype turned up many times. The chain combines TRBV6-2 or TRBV6-3 with TRBJ2-2; D unclear. This CDR3 region has 14 residues. V was cut by 1 base and J by 3 bases, with 6 bases left in between. Looked up from germline, CDR1 is MNHEY and CDR2 is SVGEGT. CDR3 sequence (DNA): TGTGCCAGCAGTTACTTTCAGGACACCGGGGAGCTGTTTTTT. Protein product: CASSYFQDTGELFF.

This clonotype was found many times. The chain recombines TRBV10-2 with TRBJ1-2; D is undetermined. CDR3 size: 13 residues. Trimming cost V 5 bases and J 6 bases, with 13 bases left between them. Germline V lookup: CDR1 WSHSY, CDR2 SAAADI. The CDR3 loop reads CASSSEGYDGYTF. Here the CDR3 DNA reads TGCGCCAGCAGTTCAGAAGGGTACGATGGCTACACCTTC.

This clonotype was seen at least ten times. The genes are TRBV2 and TRBJ1-2, with TRBD1 as a possible D gene (5 bases). The CDR3 contains 12 residues. CDR1 and CDR2 from the germline V gene are SNHLY and FYNNEI. Trimming left V 2 bases short and J 14 bases short, with 15 bases between. CDR3 region: CASSEHTAGGTF. CDR3 sequence (DNA): TGTGCCAGCAGTGAACATACGGCCGGGGGTACCTTC.

This clonotype was counted many times. V gene TRBV7-4 combines with J gene TRBJ1-6, with TRBD1 matching over 7 bases. This CDR3 has 14 residues. V shed 1 base and J 6 bases; nucleotides not matched to a gene: 0. Germline V CDR1 and CDR2: SGHVT, SQSDAQ. The CDR3 region has the DNA TGTGCCAGCAGCTTAGGGACAGGTAATTCACCCCTCCACTTT. It encodes CASSLGTGNSPLHF.

The chain carries TRBV3-1 and TRBJ1-2; D might be TRBD1 (5 bases). With 0 bases removed from V and 4 bases from J, the gap between germline ends came to 9 bases. This CDR3 spans 14 amino acids. Germline CDR1 and CDR2: LGHDT and YNNKEL (reference sequence). CDR3 sequence: CASSQDAGLYGYTF. CDR3 nucleotides: TGTGCCAGCAGCCAAGATGCGGGACTCTATGGCTACACCTTC.